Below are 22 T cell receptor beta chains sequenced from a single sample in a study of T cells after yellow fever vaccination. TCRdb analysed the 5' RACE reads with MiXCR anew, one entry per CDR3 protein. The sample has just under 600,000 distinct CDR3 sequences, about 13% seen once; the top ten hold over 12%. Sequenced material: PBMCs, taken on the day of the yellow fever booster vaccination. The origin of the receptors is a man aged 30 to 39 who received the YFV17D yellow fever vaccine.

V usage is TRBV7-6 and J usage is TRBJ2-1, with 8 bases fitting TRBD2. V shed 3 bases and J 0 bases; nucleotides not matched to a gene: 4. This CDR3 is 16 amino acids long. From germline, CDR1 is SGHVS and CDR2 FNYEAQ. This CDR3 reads CASSFMGTSSYNEQFF. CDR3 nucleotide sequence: TGTGCCAGCAGCTTCATGGGGACTAGCTCCTACAATGAGCAGTTCTTC. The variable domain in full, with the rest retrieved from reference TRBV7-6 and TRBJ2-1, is GAGVSQSPRYKVTKRGQDVALRCDPISGHVSLYWYRQALGQGPEFLTYFNYEAQQDKSGLPNDRFSAERPEGSISTLTIQRTEQRDSAMYRCASSFMGTSSYNEQFFGPGTRLTVL.

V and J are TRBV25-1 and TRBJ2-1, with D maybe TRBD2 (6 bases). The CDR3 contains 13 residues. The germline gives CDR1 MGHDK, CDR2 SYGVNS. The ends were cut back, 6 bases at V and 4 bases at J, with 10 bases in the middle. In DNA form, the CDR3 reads TGTGCCAGCAGGGACGGGGGATACAATGAGCAGTTCTTC. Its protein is CASRDGGYNEQFF.

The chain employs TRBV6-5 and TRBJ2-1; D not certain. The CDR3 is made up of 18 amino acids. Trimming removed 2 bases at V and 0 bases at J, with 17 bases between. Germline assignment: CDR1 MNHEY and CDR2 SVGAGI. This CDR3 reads CASSYTHLRDGSYNEQFF. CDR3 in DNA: TGTGCCAGCAGTTACACCCACCTTAGGGATGGCTCCTACAATGAGCAGTTCTTC.

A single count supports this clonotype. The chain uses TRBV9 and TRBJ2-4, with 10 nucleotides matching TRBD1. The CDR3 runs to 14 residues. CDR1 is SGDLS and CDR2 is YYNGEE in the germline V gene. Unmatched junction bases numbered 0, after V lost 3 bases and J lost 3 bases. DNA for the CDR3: TGTGCCAGCAGCGGGGACAGGGGCAAAAACATTCAGTACTTC. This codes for CASSGDRGKNIQYF.

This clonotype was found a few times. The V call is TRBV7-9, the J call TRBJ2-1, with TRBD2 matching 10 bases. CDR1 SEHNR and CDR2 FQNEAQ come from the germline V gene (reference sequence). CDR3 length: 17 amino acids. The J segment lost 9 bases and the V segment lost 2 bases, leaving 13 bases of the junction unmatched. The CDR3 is CASSLQAAGGLFGEQFF. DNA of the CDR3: TGTGCCAGCAGCTTACAGGCAGCGGGAGGGCTGTTTGGTGAGCAGTTCTTC.

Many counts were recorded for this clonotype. The CDR3 region has the DNA TGTGCCAGCAGCTTAGGGCGCCTCGGCGGGAGATCTGATGAGCAGTTCTTC. Protein: CASSLGRLGGRSDEQFF. The V and J genes are TRBV7-9 and TRBJ2-1; TRBD2 matches at 7 bases. This CDR3 is 17 amino acids long. Trimming took 1 base from V and 8 from J; bases not matched to a gene: 14. CDR1 is SEHNR, CDR2 FQNEAQ, per germline (reference sequence). The variable domain in full, completed from reference TRBV7-9 and TRBJ2-1, reads DTGVSQNPRHKITKRGQNVTFRCDPISEHNRLYWYRQTLGQGPEFLTYFQNEAQLEKSRLLSDRFSAERPKGSFSTLEIQRTEQGDSAMYLCASSLGRLGGRSDEQFFGPGTRLTVL.

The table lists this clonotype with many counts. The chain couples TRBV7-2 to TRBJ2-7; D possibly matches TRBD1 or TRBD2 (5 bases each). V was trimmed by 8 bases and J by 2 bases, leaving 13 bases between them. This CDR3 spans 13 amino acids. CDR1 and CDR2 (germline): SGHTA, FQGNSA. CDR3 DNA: TGTGCCAGCGGCAGGGACCTTACCTACGAGCAGTACTTC. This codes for CASGRDLTYEQYF.

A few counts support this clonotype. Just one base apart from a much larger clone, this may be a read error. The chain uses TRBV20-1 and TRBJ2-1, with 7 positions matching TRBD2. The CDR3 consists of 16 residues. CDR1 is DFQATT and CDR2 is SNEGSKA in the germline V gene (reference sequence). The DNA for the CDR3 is TGCTGTGCTAGAGATCTGGCGGGAGCCTCCTACAATGAGCAGTTCTTC. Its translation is CCARDLAGASYNEQFF.

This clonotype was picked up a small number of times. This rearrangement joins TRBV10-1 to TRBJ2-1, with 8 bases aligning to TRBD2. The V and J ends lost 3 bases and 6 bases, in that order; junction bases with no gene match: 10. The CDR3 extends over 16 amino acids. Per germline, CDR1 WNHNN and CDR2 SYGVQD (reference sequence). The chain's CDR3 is CASSDPWSGRVNEQFF. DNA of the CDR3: TGCGCCAGCAGTGATCCTTGGAGCGGGAGAGTCAATGAGCAGTTCTTC.

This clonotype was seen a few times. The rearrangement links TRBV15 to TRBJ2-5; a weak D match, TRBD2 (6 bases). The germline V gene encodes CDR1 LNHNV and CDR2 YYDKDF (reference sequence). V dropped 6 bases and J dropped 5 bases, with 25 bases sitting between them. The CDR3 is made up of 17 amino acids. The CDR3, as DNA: TGTGCCACCAGAGCCCCCGGAGGGACTCCCAACAAGGAGACCCAGTACTTC. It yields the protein CATRAPGGTPNKETQYF.

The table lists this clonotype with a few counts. CDR3 sequence (DNA): TGTGCCAGCAGCTTGGAGCCTTTTAGCTCCTACGAGCAGTACTTC. Encoded protein: CASSLEPFSSYEQYF. The chain combines TRBV5-4 with TRBJ2-7; unclear D gene. The CDR3 sequence is 15 residues long. Germline V CDR1 and CDR2: SGHNT, YYREEE (reference sequence). The V gene lost 0 bases and the J gene lost 0 bases, with 10 bases spanning the gap. The full variable domain, with the rest looked up from reference TRBV5-4 and TRBJ2-7, is ETGVTQSPTHLIKTRGQQVTLRCSSQSGHNTVSWYQQALGQGPQFIFQYYREEENGRGNFPPRFSGLQFPNYSSELNVNALELDDSALYLCASSLEPFSSYEQYFGPGTRLTVT.

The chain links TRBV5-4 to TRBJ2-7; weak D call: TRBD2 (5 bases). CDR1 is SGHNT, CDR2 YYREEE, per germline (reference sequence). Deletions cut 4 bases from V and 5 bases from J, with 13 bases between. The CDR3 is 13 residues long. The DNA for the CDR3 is TGTGCCAGCAGCCACCGGGAACCCAACGAGCAGTACTTC. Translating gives CASSHREPNEQYF. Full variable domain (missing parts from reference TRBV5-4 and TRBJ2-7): ETGVTQSPTHLIKTRGQQVTLRCSSQSGHNTVSWYQQALGQGPQFIFQYYREEENGRGNFPPRFSGLQFPNYSSELNVNALELDDSALYLCASSHREPNEQYFGPGTRLTVT.

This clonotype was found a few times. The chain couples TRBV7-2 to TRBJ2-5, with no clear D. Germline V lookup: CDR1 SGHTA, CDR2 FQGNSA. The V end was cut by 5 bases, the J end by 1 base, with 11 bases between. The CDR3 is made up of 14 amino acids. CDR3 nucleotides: TGTGCCAGCAGCACCCCGACAATCCAAGAGACCCAGTACTTC. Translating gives CASSTPTIQETQYF.

CDR3 loop: CATSDSGQGFDEQYF. In DNA form, the CDR3 reads TGTGCCACCAGTGATTCCGGACAGGGTTTCGACGAGCAGTACTTC. This chain links TRBV24-1 with TRBJ2-7; 8 bases fit TRBD1. CDR1 KGHDR and CDR2 SFDVKD come from the germline V gene. CDR3 length: 15 amino acids. The J segment lost 5 bases and the V segment lost 2 bases, leaving 7 bases of the junction unmatched.

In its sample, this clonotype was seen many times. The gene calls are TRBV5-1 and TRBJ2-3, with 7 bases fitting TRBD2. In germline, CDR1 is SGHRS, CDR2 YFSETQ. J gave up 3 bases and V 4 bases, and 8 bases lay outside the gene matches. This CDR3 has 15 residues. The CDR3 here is CASSETGTTTDTQYF. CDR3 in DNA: TGCGCCAGCAGCGAAACCGGGACTACTACAGATACGCAGTATTTT.

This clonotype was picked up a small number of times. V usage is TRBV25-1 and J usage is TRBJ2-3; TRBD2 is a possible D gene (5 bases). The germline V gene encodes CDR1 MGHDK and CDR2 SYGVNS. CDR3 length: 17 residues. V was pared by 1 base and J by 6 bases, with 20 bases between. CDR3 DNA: TGTGCCAGCAGTGAATGGAGAGGGAGCAGTCGCTCGGATACGCAGTATTTT. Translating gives CASSEWRGSSRSDTQYF.

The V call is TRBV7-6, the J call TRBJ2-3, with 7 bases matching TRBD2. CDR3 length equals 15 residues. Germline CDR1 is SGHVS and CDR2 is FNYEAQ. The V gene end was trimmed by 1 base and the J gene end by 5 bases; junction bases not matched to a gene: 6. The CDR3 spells CASSLVGGSIDTQYF. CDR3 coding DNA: TGTGCCAGCAGCTTAGTAGGCGGGAGTATAGATACGCAGTATTTT.

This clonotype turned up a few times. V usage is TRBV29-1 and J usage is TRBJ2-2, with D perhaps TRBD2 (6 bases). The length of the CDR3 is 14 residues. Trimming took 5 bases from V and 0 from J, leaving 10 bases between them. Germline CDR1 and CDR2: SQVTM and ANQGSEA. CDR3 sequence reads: CSVTSHSNTGELFF. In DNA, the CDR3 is TGCAGCGTTACTAGCCATTCGAACACCGGGGAGCTGTTTTTT.

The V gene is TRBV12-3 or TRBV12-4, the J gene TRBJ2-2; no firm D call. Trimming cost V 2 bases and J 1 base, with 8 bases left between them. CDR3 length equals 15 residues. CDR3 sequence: CASSLMAGNTGELFF. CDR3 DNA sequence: TGTGCCAGCAGTTTAATGGCAGGGAACACCGGGGAGCTGTTTTTT.

CDR3 sequence reads: CAWNPGLVNTGELFF. The CDR3 coding sequence is TGTGCCTGGAACCCGGGACTAGTAAACACCGGGGAGCTGTTTTTT. This sequence joins TRBV30 and TRBJ2-2; TRBD2 agrees at 8 bases. CDR1 and CDR2 from the germline V gene are GTSNPN and SVGIG (reference sequence). The CDR3 sequence is 15 residues long. V was pared by 4 bases and J by 2 bases, with 6 bases of the junction left unmatched.

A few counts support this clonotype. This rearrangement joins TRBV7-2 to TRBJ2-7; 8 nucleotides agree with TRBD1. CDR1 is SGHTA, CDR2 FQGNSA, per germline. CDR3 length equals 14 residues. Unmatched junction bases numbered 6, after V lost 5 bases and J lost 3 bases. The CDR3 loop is CASSHGQGVYEQYF. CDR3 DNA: TGTGCCAGCAGCCACGGACAGGGAGTCTACGAGCAGTACTTC.

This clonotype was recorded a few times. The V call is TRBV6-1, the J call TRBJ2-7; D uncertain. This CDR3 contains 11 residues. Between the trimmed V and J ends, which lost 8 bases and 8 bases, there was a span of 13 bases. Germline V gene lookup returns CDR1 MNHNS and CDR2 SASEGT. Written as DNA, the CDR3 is TGTGCCAGCCCAGACATAGGTCAGCAGTACTTC. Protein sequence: CASPDIGQQYF.